This is a list of T cell receptor beta chains from one sample in a study of metastatic and nonmetastatic thyroid tumors. MiXCR re-clonotyped the PCR reads for TCRdb. The sample has tens of thousands of clones; about 26% are singletons. Sequencing was carried out using blood. These receptor sequences come from a female donor with papillary thyroid cancer or a benign thyroid nodule (not recorded which). Some clones in this sample may be carry-over from other donors' samples. Each CDR3 is given with its conserved first and last residue. The D gene is left open where the match is weak. The size entry is marked missing in some rows and otherwise reads once, few, many or a size class.

D gene	V gene	J gene	clone size	CDR3 protein	CDR3 DNA
TRBD1	TRBV6-1	TRBJ1-3	-	CASSENRGSGNTIYF	TGTGCCAGCAGTGAGAACAGGGGATCTGGAAACACCATATATTTT
-	TRBV20-1	TRBJ1-2	large	CSARDWGGNYGYTF	TGCAGTGCTAGAGATTGGGGGGGCAACTATGGCTACACCTTC
-	TRBV19	TRBJ1-1	medium-sized	CASSIVGLDTEAFF	TGTGCCAGTAGTATAGTAGGGTTGGACACTGAAGCTTTCTTT
-	TRBV4-1	TRBJ1-1	-	CASSQGVINTEAFF	TGCGCCAGCAGCCAAGGAGTCATCAACACTGAAGCTTTCTTT
-	TRBV5-6	TRBJ2-7	-	CASRGGQASATDDYEQYF	TGTGCCAGCAGGGGGGGGCAGGCGAGCGCCACGGACGACTACGAGCAGTACTTC
TRBD1	TRBV5-1	TRBJ1-2	-	CASRTGARDYGYTF	TGCGCCAGCAGAACAGGGGCGCGGGACTATGGCTACACCTTC
-	TRBV7-2	TRBJ2-7	-	CASSSRDGPYEQYF	TGTGCCAGCAGCTCCCGGGACGGACCCTACGAGCAGTACTTC
-	TRBV11-3	TRBJ1-5	few	CASSLGTNQPQHF	TGTGCCAGCAGCTTAGGGACAAATCAGCCCCAGCATTTT
TRBD2	TRBV20-1	TRBJ2-1	-	CSARRTTLGLAGDYNEHFF	TGCAGTGCTAGAAGGACAACGCTGGGACTAGCCGGAGATTACAATGAGCATTTCTTC
-	TRBV12-5	TRBJ2-5	-	CASGIQGGEETQYF	TGTGCTAGTGGTATACAGGGAGGGGAGGAGACCCAGTACTTC